Listed here are 7 T cell receptor beta chains from one sample, sequenced in a study of identical twins. TCRdb used MiXCR to reprocess the 5' RACE reads, holding one entry per CDR3 protein. The sample includes approximately 220,000 distinct CDR3 sequences, around 6.9% of them seen just once. The same data also contributed to another study, on yellow fever vaccine responses in identical twins.

Sequencing input: memory (CD45RO+) T cells sorted from blood. The receptor source for this set is a young woman in good health.

This clonotype was found a few times. The CDR3 DNA sequence: TGTGCCATCGGGGGGCGGACTGGGGATGGGGAGCAGTACTTC. Translating it yields CAIGGRTGDGEQYF. The V gene is TRBV10-3, the J gene TRBJ2-7, with D possibly called TRBD1 or TRBD2 (6 bases each). The CDR3 sequence is 14 residues long. Germline lookup yields CDR1 ENHRY and CDR2 SYGVKD. Trimming pared 8 bases from V and 7 bases from J, leaving 21 bases between.

This clonotype was recorded at least ten times. The chain joins TRBV29-1 to TRBJ2-7; tentative D call: TRBD2 (7 bases). The V and J ends lost 2 bases and 5 bases respectively, with 13 bases between them. CDR1 and CDR2 (germline): SQVTM, ANQGSEA. The CDR3 is made up of 13 amino acids. CDR3 nucleotide sequence: TGCAGCGTTGAACCGGGGGGCGAGGACGAGCAGTACTTC. Translated: CSVEPGGEDEQYF.

This clonotype was observed a handful of times. This chain joins TRBV20-1 and TRBJ2-1, with 12 bases identical to TRBD2. Germline V lookup: CDR1 DFQATT, CDR2 SNEGSKA (reference sequence). After removal of 4 bases from V and 7 bases from J, the junction contained 11 bases not matched to a gene. The CDR3 has 16 amino acids. DNA of the CDR3: TGCAGTGCTACCCCACCCACTAGCGGGAGGAGGAATGAGCAGTTCTTC. Amino acid sequence: CSATPPTSGRRNEQFF.

This chain connects TRBV20-1 to TRBJ2-3; D is perhaps TRBD1 or TRBD2 (5 bases each). Trimming took 0 bases from V and 2 from J, leaving 9 bases between them. The CDR3 contains 14 residues. Germline V gene sequence: CDR1 DFQATT, CDR2 SNEGSKA (reference sequence). The CDR3 here is CSARDSGTTDTQYF. The CDR3 coding sequence is TGCAGTGCTAGAGATTCGGGGACCACAGATACGCAGTATTTT.

This clonotype was seen repeatedly, ten times or more. This chain uses TRBV29-1 with TRBJ1-1; 7 bases line up with TRBD1. The length of the CDR3 is 13 residues. Germline V gives CDR1 SQVTM, CDR2 ANQGSEA. V was clipped by 5 bases and J by 4 bases; unmatched bases: 7. CDR3 region: CSVPWAGGTEAFF. DNA for the CDR3: TGCAGCGTTCCCTGGGCAGGGGGCACTGAAGCTTTCTTT.

The V and J genes are TRBV14 and TRBJ1-3; the D gene is possibly TRBD1 (5 bases). Germline assignment: CDR1 SGHDN and CDR2 FVKESK. This CDR3 is built from 14 residues. V lost 1 base to trimming and J lost 2 bases, with 6 bases between them. The CDR3 reads CASSQGQPGNTIYF. In DNA, the CDR3 is TGTGCCAGCAGCCAAGGACAGCCTGGAAACACCATATATTTT.

The genes are TRBV7-9 and TRBJ2-2; the match to TRBD1 covers 9 bases. Germline CDR1 SEHNR, CDR2 FQNEAQ (reference sequence). Unmatched junction bases numbered 9, after V lost 3 bases and J lost 7 bases. The CDR3 is made up of 16 amino acids. As DNA, the CDR3 is TGTGCCAGCAGCTTCGGGGGGACAGGGAAGATCGGGGAGCTGTTTTTT. It specifies CASSFGGTGKIGELFF. Together with reference TRBV7-9 and TRBJ2-2, the CDR3 gives the full variable domain: DTGVSQNPRHKITKRGQNVTFRCDPISEHNRLYWYRQTLGQGPEFLTYFQNEAQLEKSRLLSDRFSAERPKGSFSTLEIQRTEQGDSAMYLCASSFGGTGKIGELFFGEGSRLTVL.